The T cell receptor beta chain under discussion was sequenced for a study of shared clonotypes between healthy human individuals. The donors were all Caucasian adults (living in Nashville, Tennessee). Unmatched junction bases numbered 0, after V lost 6 bases and J lost 1 base. Germline V gene sequence: CDR1 MNHNY, CDR2 SVGAGI (reference sequence). The CDR3 totals 12 residues. It was at deep level that the assay was run. The method was immunoSEQ multiplex PCR; TCRdb's version includes in-frame clones alone and lacks a portion of them. The sample records nearly 1,000,000 clones, approximately 80% being singletons.

This TCR derives from a man younger than 35 in good health. The source material was memory CD4+ T cells sorted from blood. Subset in this sample: CD45RA-negative fraction. The chain has TRBV6-6 and TRBJ2-7; 7 nucleotides align to TRBD1. The DNA for the CDR3 is TGTGCCAGCAGGGGACAGTCCTACGAGCAGTACTTC. Amino acid sequence: CASRGQSYEQYF.